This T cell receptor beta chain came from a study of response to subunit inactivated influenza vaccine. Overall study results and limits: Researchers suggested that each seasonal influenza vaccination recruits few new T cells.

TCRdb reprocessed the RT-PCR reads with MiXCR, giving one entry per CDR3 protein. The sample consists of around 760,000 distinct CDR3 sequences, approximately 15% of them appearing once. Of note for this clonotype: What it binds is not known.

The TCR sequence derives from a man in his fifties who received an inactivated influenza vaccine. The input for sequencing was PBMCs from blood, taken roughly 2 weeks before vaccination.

The CDR3 loop reads CASSIWGDTGELFF. CDR3 nucleotide sequence: TGTGCCAGCAGCATATGGGGGGACACCGGGGAGCTGTTTTTT. This chain connects TRBV7-2 to TRBJ2-2; tentative D call: TRBD2 (6 bases). The germline V gene encodes CDR1 SGHTA and CDR2 FQGNSA. With 5 bases removed from V and 3 bases from J, the gap between germline ends came to 10 bases. The CDR3 loop spans 14 amino acids.